This T cell receptor (beta chain) was identified during a study of blood T cell repertoires in COVID-19. The V and J ends lost 4 bases and 1 base, in that order; junction bases with no gene match: 10. The CDR3 has 16 amino acids. Germline V gene data show CDR1 as MNHEY and CDR2 as SMNVEV (reference sequence). The method was immunoSEQ multiplex PCR; TCRdb's version includes in-frame clones alone and lacks a portion of them. Found here are around 380,000 clones, around 87% of them singletons; the top ten hold about 1.5%. Self-reported history from a screening survey and questionnaire set each donor's cohort.

This TCR derives from a man between 25 and 39 years old who had recovered from COVID-19. Sequences were obtained from PBMCs or T cells enriched from blood (not recorded which). V and J are TRBV27 and TRBJ2-7; 7 nucleotides match TRBD2. The CDR3 region has the DNA TGTGCCAGCAGTTCCTCGTGGGGGGGAAGGTCCTACGAGCAGTACTTC. It codes for CASSSSWGGRSYEQYF.